The next 28 T cell receptor beta chains were all read from a single sample in a study of tissue T cells after allogeneic stem cell transplantation. Data came from immunoSEQ multiplex PCR; TCRdb stores just in-frame clones and leaves some out. The table records around 9,100 clones, roughly 50% of them present only once. Here the sequenced sample was tissue from the jejunum, taken at autopsy. These receptors were obtained from a female donor older than 55 with lung cancer.

By sample fraction, this clone is medium-sized (0.01 to 0.1%). This sequence joins TRBV4-1 and TRBJ2-7; 8 positions match TRBD2. V dropped 6 bases and J dropped 2; count of bases not matched to a gene: 3. Germline CDR1 and CDR2: MGHRA and YSYEKL. CDR3 length: 13 amino acids. The CDR3 loop reads CASSVSGTYEQYF. The CDR3 nucleotides read TGCGCCAGCAGTGTTAGCGGGACCTACGAGCAGTACTTC.

The V gene is TRBV7-9, the J gene TRBJ2-5; D unclear. The CDR3 spans 14 residues. The germline V and J ends were trimmed by 2 bases and 1 base, with 8 bases remaining between them. Per germline, CDR1 SEHNR and CDR2 FQNEAQ (reference sequence). Written as DNA, the CDR3 is TGTGCCAGCAGCTTATTGTATCGCCAAGAGACCCAGTACTTC. This codes for CASSLLYRQETQYF.

The chain links TRBV9 to TRBJ2-1; 10 bases map to TRBD2. CDR1 is SGDLS and CDR2 is YYNGEE in the germline V gene. This CDR3 has 16 residues. V shed 3 bases and J 1 base; nucleotides not matched to a gene: 4. CDR3 in DNA: TGTGCCAGCAGCGAGAGCGGGAGGGCATCCTACAATGAGCAGTTCTTC. Its translation is CASSESGRASYNEQFF.

Sample share makes this clone medium-sized (0.01 to 0.1%). The chain couples TRBV5-1 to TRBJ1-1; the D gene is possibly TRBD1 (6 bases). V dropped 5 bases and J dropped 1 base, with 12 bases sitting between them. The CDR3 length is 14 residues. Germline CDR1 reads SGHRS; CDR2 reads YFSETQ. The CDR3 nucleotides read TGCGCCAGCAGTTACAGGGAGACGAACACTGAAGCTTTCTTT. Translation gives CASSYRETNTEAFF.

V and J are TRBV25-1 and TRBJ1-3; unclear D gene. Germline CDR1 and CDR2: MGHDK and SYGVNS. V gave up 1 base and J gave up 0 bases, with 7 bases separating them. This CDR3 is built from 15 residues. The CDR3 loop reads CASSELAHSGNTIYF. CDR3 nucleotides: TGTGCCAGCAGTGAATTGGCCCACTCTGGAAACACCATATATTTT.

The genes are TRBV2 and TRBJ1-5, with no clear D. Germline CDR1 SNHLY, CDR2 FYNNEI. V lost 4 bases and J 2 bases, leaving 12 bases between the germline ends. The length of the CDR3 is 15 residues. The chain's CDR3 is CASSARWERNQPQHF. The CDR3 DNA sequence: TGTGCCAGCAGTGCCAGGTGGGAACGCAATCAGCCCCAGCATTTT.

The table lists this clone with a few counts. V usage is TRBV10-3 and J usage is TRBJ1-3; D is uncertain. The CDR3 runs to 12 residues. The ends were cut back, 6 bases at V and 4 bases at J, with 7 bases in the middle. CDR1 and CDR2 from the germline V gene are ENHRY and SYGVKD. The CDR3 nucleotides read TGTGCCATCAGGGATGGAGGAAACACCATATATTTT. It codes for CAIRDGGNTIYF.

The chain couples TRBV6-5 to TRBJ1-1, with TRBD1 matching over 9 bases. The CDR3 length is 15 residues. Germline trimming cut 5 bases from V and 7 bases from J; bases unmatched to any gene: 11. CDR1 MNHEY and CDR2 SVGAGI come from the germline V gene. The CDR3 DNA sequence: TGTGCCAGCAGTCACCAGGGACGGGGACAGGGTGAAGCTTTCTTT. It yields the protein CASSHQGRGQGEAFF.

This chain uses TRBV6-5 with TRBJ2-6; a possible D gene is TRBD2 (5 bases). The CDR3 has 15 amino acids. The V gene's germline CDR1 is MNHEY and CDR2 SVGAGI. Trimming left V 4 bases short and J 0 bases short, with 7 bases between. CDR3 in DNA: TGTGCCAGCAGTTCGGGATCCTCTGGGGCCAACGTCCTGACTTTC. Its protein is CASSSGSSGANVLTF.

The chain employs TRBV2 and TRBJ1-1; D is undetermined. The germline V gene has CDR1 SNHLY and CDR2 FYNNEI. CDR3 length: 13 residues. V shed 8 bases and J shed 0 bases, with 10 bases lying between them. CDR3 sequence (DNA): TGTGCCAGCGGAGGTACGATGAACACTGAAGCTTTCTTT. Translating gives CASGGTMNTEAFF.

The chain couples TRBV29-1 to TRBJ1-5, with 7 bases identical to TRBD1. The V and J ends lost 4 bases and 7 bases, in that order; junction bases with no gene match: 10. CDR1 and CDR2 (germline): SQVTM, ANQGSEA. The CDR3 loop spans 14 amino acids. CDR3: CSVGAGTELQPQHF. The DNA for the CDR3 is TGCAGCGTTGGGGCAGGGACAGAGTTACAGCCCCAGCATTTT. Combining the CDR3 with reference TRBV29-1 and TRBJ1-5 gives the whole variable domain SAVISQKPSRDICQRGTSLTIQCQVDSQVTMMFWYRQQPGQSLTLIATANQGSEATYESGFVIDKFPISRPNLTFSTLTVSNMSPEDSSIYLCSVGAGTELQPQHFGDGTRLSIL.

The chain joins TRBV19 to TRBJ1-1; 8 bases are shared with TRBD1. The CDR3 loop spans 13 amino acids. V shed 2 bases, J shed 8 bases, and the junction held 4 bases outside the gene matches. Germline-derived CDR1 and CDR2 are LNHDA and SQIVND (reference sequence). The CDR3 DNA reads as TGTGCCAGTAGTATATCGGGACAGGACGAAGCTTTCTTT. As protein: CASSISGQDEAFF.

The rearrangement joins TRBV7-2 to TRBJ1-1, with a weak D call TRBD1 (5 bases). The V gene lost 1 base and the J gene lost 4 bases, with 16 bases spanning the gap. The germline CDR1 and CDR2 sequences are SGHTA and FQGNSA. The CDR3 totals 16 residues. The CDR3 spells CASSLEFARVGTEAFF. DNA for the CDR3: TGTGCCAGCAGCTTAGAGTTCGCCAGGGTGGGCACTGAAGCTTTCTTT.

This clone was counted only a few times. The chain is built from TRBV6-1 and TRBJ1-2, with D perhaps matching TRBD1 (6 bases). The V gene's germline CDR1 is MNHNS and CDR2 SASEGT. The length of the CDR3 is 14 residues. V was trimmed by 2 bases and J by 4 bases, leaving 11 bases between them. This chain's CDR3 is CASSESGRGYGYTF. In DNA form, the CDR3 reads TGTGCCAGCAGTGAAAGTGGCAGGGGCTATGGCTACACCTTC.

This clone came up once. The chain employs TRBV6-2 or TRBV6-3 and TRBJ2-5, with 11 bases fitting TRBD2. The V gene's germline CDR1 is MNHEY and CDR2 SVGEGT. J lost 5 bases, V lost 2 bases, and 7 bases had no gene match. This CDR3 is built from 16 residues. CDR3 in amino acids: CASSYNSGRVRETQYF. The CDR3 nucleotides are TGTGCCAGCAGTTACAATAGCGGGAGGGTCAGGGAGACCCAGTACTTC.

The chain employs TRBV3-1 (or the pseudogene TRBV3-2) and TRBJ2-1; 9 nucleotides agree with TRBD2. CDR3 size: 13 residues. V lost 5 bases, J lost 8 bases, and 4 bases stayed unmatched. CDR1 LGHDT and CDR2 YNNKEL come from the germline V gene (reference sequence). CDR3 protein: CASSNWTSDEQFF. CDR3 DNA sequence: TGTGCCAGCAGCAACTGGACTAGCGATGAGCAGTTCTTC.

This chain joins TRBV7-9 and TRBJ2-3; 13 nucleotides align to TRBD2. Germline V gives CDR1 SEHNR, CDR2 FQNEAQ (reference sequence). CDR3 length: 17 amino acids. V lost 5 bases, J lost 3 bases, and 8 bases stayed unmatched. The CDR3 region is CASSPGLAGARTDTQYF. In DNA form, the CDR3 reads TGTGCCAGCAGCCCCGGACTAGCGGGAGCCCGGACAGATACGCAGTATTTT. The variable domain in full, completed from reference TRBV7-9 and TRBJ2-3, reads DTGVSQNPRHKITKRGQNVTFRCDPISEHNRLYWYRQTLGQGPEFLTYFQNEAQLEKSRLLSDRFSAERPKGSFSTLEIQRTEQGDSAMYLCASSPGLAGARTDTQYFGPGTRLTVL.

This clone was detected a few times. The chain employs TRBV19 and TRBJ1-5; 9 positions match TRBD1. This CDR3 spans 14 amino acids. Trimming removed 6 bases from V and 6 bases from J; junction bases left unmatched: 6. Germline lookup yields CDR1 LNHDA and CDR2 SQIVND (reference sequence). CDR3 in DNA: TGTGCCAGTAGCGAACAGGGGGCAGGTCAGCCCCAGCATTTT. This codes for CASSEQGAGQPQHF.

The V and J genes are TRBV11-2 and TRBJ1-2; D call uncertain. Trimming took off 2 bases at V and 0 bases at J, with 4 bases between the two ends. CDR3 length: 13 residues. CDR1 is SGHAT and CDR2 is FQNNGV in the germline V gene. CDR3 sequence reads: CASSLTPNYGYTF. In DNA form, the CDR3 reads TGTGCCAGCAGCTTAACACCTAACTATGGCTACACCTTC.

The rearrangement uses TRBV2 and TRBJ2-5; D gene unclear. Germline V gene sequence: CDR1 SNHLY, CDR2 FYNNEI. Trimming shortened V by 6 bases and J by 1 base, and 9 bases separated the two germline ends. The CDR3 runs 13 residues. The CDR3 here is CASRSRLQETQYF. CDR3 DNA: TGTGCCAGCAGATCGCGACTCCAAGAGACCCAGTACTTC.

By its share, this clone is medium-sized. Within the sample, other DNA sequences also encode this same CDR3. The rearrangement uses TRBV6-5 and TRBJ2-5, with a tentative D call TRBD1 (5 bases). CDR3 size: 12 residues. Germline V gene sequence: CDR1 MNHEY, CDR2 SVGAGI. The ends were cut back, 6 bases at V and 4 bases at J, with 9 bases in the middle. CDR3 loop: CASSQGLETQYF. CDR3 DNA sequence: TGTGCCAGCAGCCAGGGTCTAGAGACCCAGTACTTC.

This sequence joins TRBV29-1 and TRBJ1-2; possibly TRBD1 for D (6 bases). The CDR3 consists of 15 residues. The germline V gene encodes CDR1 SQVTM and CDR2 ANQGSEA. Trimming left V 4 bases short and J 4 bases short, with 19 bases between. This chain's CDR3 is CSVVGAGPLFYGYTF. For the CDR3, the DNA is TGCAGCGTTGTGGGGGCGGGGCCCCTCTTCTATGGCTACACCTTC.

The chain joins TRBV9 to TRBJ1-1; D uncertain. Germline CDR1 is SGDLS and CDR2 is YYNGEE. This CDR3 region has 13 residues. V lost 2 bases, J lost 4 bases, and 9 bases lay in between. This CDR3 is CASSVGKGTEAFF. CDR3 coding DNA: TGTGCCAGCAGCGTCGGTAAGGGCACTGAAGCTTTCTTT.

J is TRBJ2-3 and V is TRBV7-6; tentatively, D is TRBD2 (6 bases). Per germline, CDR1 SGHVS and CDR2 FNYEAQ. This CDR3 has 15 residues. V shed 3 bases and J shed 4 bases, with 14 bases lying between them. In DNA, the CDR3 is TGTGCCAGCAGCTTGACCGGGACTGAGGCAGATACGCAGTATTTT. Amino acid sequence: CASSLTGTEADTQYF.

V is TRBV24-1 and J is TRBJ1-2; D call uncertain. This CDR3 contains 13 residues. The V end was cut by 6 bases, the J end by 2 bases, with 9 bases between. Germline CDR1 is KGHDR and CDR2 is SFDVKD. The CDR3 DNA reads as TGTGCCACCAGTAGCCAGGTGAACTATGGCTACACCTTC. It encodes CATSSQVNYGYTF.

The gene calls are TRBV7-9 and TRBJ1-2; D call uncertain. The CDR3 loop spans 15 amino acids. Trimming left V 1 base short and J 6 bases short, with 15 bases between. Germline lookup yields CDR1 SEHNR and CDR2 FQNEAQ (reference sequence). CDR3 sequence (DNA): TGTGCCAGCAGCTTAGGGGGAGGGCAGTATGATGGCTACACCTTC. This translates into CASSLGGGQYDGYTF.

The chain uses TRBV6-5 and TRBJ2-2; D perhaps matches TRBD1 (5 bases). The CDR3 runs to 14 residues. Germline V CDR1 and CDR2: MNHEY, SVGAGI. V was trimmed by 2 bases and J by 3 bases, leaving 7 bases between them. CDR3 amino acids: CASSYRRDTGELFF. The DNA of the CDR3 is TGTGCCAGCAGTTACCGCAGGGACACCGGGGAGCTGTTTTTT.

In its sample, this clone is medium-sized. This rearrangement joins TRBV11-2 to TRBJ1-6; 10 nucleotides line up with TRBD1. This CDR3 is built from 15 residues. Germline CDR1 is SGHAT and CDR2 is FQNNGV. Trimming cost V 5 bases and J 8 bases; bases outside gene matches: 6. The CDR3 DNA reads TGTGCCAGCAGCGACCGGGACAGGGGTTATTCACCCCTCCACTTT. It is translated as CASSDRDRGYSPLHF. The whole variable domain, remainder taken from reference TRBV11-2 and TRBJ1-6, is EAGVAQSPRYKIIEKRQSVAFWCNPISGHATLYWYQQILGQGPKLLIQFQNNGVVDDSQLPKDRFSAERLKGVDSTLKIQPAKLEDSAVYLCASSDRDRGYSPLHFGNGTRLTVT.